The following is a TCR beta chain sequence with its context. V lost 3 bases, J lost 7 bases, and 4 bases stayed unmatched. Germline lookup yields CDR1 SGHDT and CDR2 YYEEEE. The CDR3 is 14 residues long. This sample is part of a study of OX40 agonist ivuxolimab in advanced cancers. Study as a whole: The patients received agonistic anti-OX40 (CD134) antibody ivuxolimab.

The table came from immunoSEQ multiplex PCR; TCRdb's copy has only in-frame clones and leaves some out. The table includes 65,000 to 75,000 clones, about 91% detected once. The sequence derives from an adult with an advanced solid tumor such as melanoma, head and neck, liver or kidney cancer. Sequenced material: CD4+ or CD8+ T cells sorted from blood, taken in a trial of the OX40 agonist ivuxolimab. The chain uses TRBV5-6 and TRBJ1-2; 12 bases match TRBD1. The CDR3 is CASSWDRGQSGYTF. The CDR3 bases are TGTGCCAGCAGCTGGGACAGGGGGCAGAGTGGCTACACCTTC.